This record looks at one T cell receptor (beta chain) sequence and its context. As yet, its antigen is unknown. The data were obtained in a study of beta chain features in type 1 diabetes. Study-wide background: Regarding age, gender and cell yields, patients proved similar to healthy donors. Study-wide results and caveats: The naive, central memory and Treg TCRB repertoires showed an apparent similarity that was greater among patients than among healthy donors. A moderate, significant TCRB CDR3 shortening appeared in type 1 diabetes across four CD4+ subsets.

TCRB transcripts that were expressed got sequenced, as all of the isolated RNA had been reverse transcribed. Repertoires were generated with immunoSEQ multiplex PCR, while TCRdb's copy carries only in-frame clones and drops some. The sample gives some 200,000 clones, 15% to 20% of which show up once; about 0.078% is in the top ten. The germline CDR1 and CDR2 sequences are ENHRY and SYGVKD. The CDR3 length is 12 residues. V was clipped by 4 bases and J by 9 bases; unmatched bases: 1. The chain is built from TRBV10-3 and TRBJ2-1; 9 bases agree with TRBD2. Sequenced input: naive CD4+ T cells from blood. This receptor was obtained from a man between 25 and 39 years old with type 1 diabetes. CDR3 nucleotide sequence: TGTGCCATCAGTGGGACTAGCGTTGAGCAGTTCTTC. Protein: CAISGTSVEQFF.